This T cell receptor (beta chain) was identified during a study of cytomegalovirus exposure and HLA in healthy donors. Overall study results and limits: Reported performance of the classifier showed diagnosis of cytomegalovirus status with high specificity and sensitivity. One variant, a missense change in DCLRE1C, was linked in a later analysis to TCR beta V- and J-gene trimming. Among the sequence variants, a highly shared cluster was likely an artifact of sequencing. Among TCR beta chains, those listed as cytomegalovirus-associated numbered around 160.

This CDR3 region has 16 residues. V was pared by 5 bases and J by 5 bases, with 21 bases between. Germline V CDR1 and CDR2: SEHNR, FQNEAQ (reference sequence). Note on this clone: Its matching antigen is unknown.

The PCR was carried out with 60 Vbeta primers and 13 Jbeta primers. TCRdb's copy holds only in-frame clones and misses some; the assay was immunoSEQ multiplex PCR. The table has roughly 120,000 clones, 60% to 75% seen once; the top ten hold approximately 3.9%. The receptor was derived from a woman between 50 and 59 years old in good health and CMV-seropositive. The sample comprised PBMCs. The gene calls are TRBV7-9 and TRBJ2-5, with D unclear. The CDR3 sequence is CASSQNPGNKVETQYF. The CDR3 DNA reads as TGTGCCAGCAGCCAAAACCCGGGTAATAAGGTGGAGACCCAGTACTTC.